The rows below give T cell receptor beta chains drawn from one sample of a study of blood T cell repertoires in COVID-19. Libraries were prepared by immunoSEQ multiplex PCR; TCRdb keeps only in-frame clonotypes and omits some of them. The sample comprises roughly 150,000 clones, over 80% of which are singletons, and 5.2% rests with the top ten. The sample was PBMCs or T cells enriched from blood (not recorded which). Receptors originate from a man between 65 and 85 years old who had been exposed to COVID-19. Both conserved end residues are part of each CDR3. Each record gives: clone size, J gene, D gene, V gene, CDR3 DNA, CDR3 protein. D genes are given only for firm matches. Clone size, where shown, is once, few, many, or a class for clones that have expanded.

>few|TRBJ2-7|.|TRBV6-5
TGTGCCGCGGGACGTTCCTACGAGCAGTACTTC
CAAGRSYEQYF
>.|TRBJ1-5|.|TRBV3-1/TRBV3-2
TGTGCCAGCAGCCAAGTCGGGGGTCAGCCCCAGCATTTT
CASSQVGGQPQHF
>.|TRBJ2-7|.|TRBV18
TGTGCCAGCTCTTCTCCGGGGTCCGAGCAGTACTTC
CASSSPGSEQYF
>.|TRBJ2-3|.|TRBV7-2
TGTGCCAGCAGCTTAGAGTTCCGGAGGACAGATACGCAGTATTTT
CASSLEFRRTDTQYF
>.|TRBJ1-4|.|TRBV5-1
TGCGCCAGCAGCTTGGTCGGCGGGACCCTCAGGGCTGAAAAACTGTTTTTT
CASSLVGGTLRAEKLFF
>.|TRBJ2-7|TRBD1|TRBV19
TGTGCCAGTAGTATTCAGCAGGGGGAAATATACGAGCAGTACTTC
CASSIQQGEIYEQYF
>.|TRBJ1-1|TRBD1|TRBV27
TGTGCCAGCAGTTCCCAAGGACGACAGGGGGCGATGGGACGAGGCACTGAAGCTTTCTTT
CASSSQGRQGAMGRGTEAFF
>.|TRBJ2-7|.|TRBV18
TGTGCCAGCTCACCAGGGCGTGAGCAGTACTTC
CASSPGREQYF
>.|TRBJ1-1|TRBD1|TRBV7-2
TGTGCCAGCAGCTTAGCGATCAGTGCAGGGGGCTACACTGAAGCTTTCTTT
CASSLAISAGGYTEAFF
>.|TRBJ2-4|.|TRBV3-1/TRBV3-2
TGTGCCAGCAGCCATATGACAGGCAGCTTAGCCAAAAACATTCAGTACTTC
CASSHMTGSLAKNIQYF
>.|TRBJ2-1|TRBD2|TRBV10-2
TGCGCCAGCAGTCCCCCGGTAGCGGGAGGGCACAATGAGCAGTTCTTC
CASSPPVAGGHNEQFF
>.|TRBJ1-5|.|TRBV6-5
TGTGCCAGCAGTTCCGACACCTATAGCAATCAGCCCCAGCATTTT
CASSSDTYSNQPQHF
>few|TRBJ1-3|.|TRBV9
TGTGCCAGCAGCGGATACCAGGGGCTCTCTGGAAACACCATATATTTT
CASSGYQGLSGNTIYF
>.|TRBJ2-6|TRBD1|TRBV27
TGTGCCAGCAGTTGGGGGCCCGGACAGGAAAGCTCTGGGGCCAACGTCCTGACTTTC
CASSWGPGQESSGANVLTF
>.|TRBJ2-5|TRBD2|TRBV18
TGTGCCAGCTCACCCTCCCTGGCTAGCGGGAAAGAGACCCAGTACTTC
CASSPSLASGKETQYF
>.|TRBJ2-5|.|TRBV27
TGTGCCAGCAGTTTAGCAGGGGGAGGGACCCAGTACTTC
CASSLAGGGTQYF
>.|TRBJ2-3|.|TRBV19
TGTGCCAGTAGTGGACAGATAACAGATACGCAGTATTTT
CASSGQITDTQYF
>.|TRBJ1-5|.|TRBV19
TGTGCCAGTATCGACACAGGGAGCAATCAGCCCCAGCATTTT
CASIDTGSNQPQHF
>.|TRBJ2-2|TRBD2|TRBV7-8
TGTGCCAGCAGCCCATATAGCGGGAGCGGCACCGGGGAGCTGTTTTTT
CASSPYSGSGTGELFF
>.|TRBJ1-1|.|TRBV18
TGTGCCAGCTCACCCCAGCTGGCGGGCAGGCAAATTAACACTGAAGCTTTCTTT
CASSPQLAGRQINTEAFF
>.|TRBJ1-2|TRBD1|TRBV9
TGTGCCAGCACCGCACAGGGGAACTATGGCTACACCTTC
CASTAQGNYGYTF
>.|TRBJ2-1|.|TRBV20-1
TGCAGTGCTAGTAGGGGGGGGGCTAGCTCCAGTGAGCAGTTCTTC
CSASRGGASSSEQFF
>.|TRBJ2-7|TRBD1|TRBV5-6
TGTGCCAGCAGCCTTTTGGGACAGAGTTCCTACGAGCAGTACTTC
CASSLLGQSSYEQYF
>.|TRBJ2-1|TRBD2|TRBV2
TGTGCCAGCGGGCGGGAGAGCTCCTACAATGAGCAGTTCTTC
CASGRESSYNEQFF
>.|TRBJ2-3|.|TRBV18
TGTGCCAGCTCACCACCGGCCCACACAGATACGCAGTATTTT
CASSPPAHTDTQYF
>.|TRBJ2-6|.|TRBV19
TGTGCCAGTAGTCCAGGGGTCTCTGGGGCCAACGTCCTGACTTTC
CASSPGVSGANVLTF
>.|TRBJ2-1|.|TRBV5-3
TGTGCCAGAAGCTTGCGTTGCGGGGGCAACAATGAGCAGTTCTTC
CARSLRCGGNNEQFF
>.|TRBJ2-7|TRBD2|TRBV7-9
TGTGCCAGCAGCCAGTACGGGGGAGGGTACGAGCAGTACTTC
CASSQYGGGYEQYF
>few|TRBJ1-4|TRBD1|TRBV7-2
TGTGCCAGCAGCTTAGCGTCGGGACAGCCTAATGAAAAACTGTTTTTT
CASSLASGQPNEKLFF
>once|TRBJ2-2|TRBD2|TRBV9
TGTGCCAGCAGCCTCCTAGCGGGGTCGAACACCGGGGAGCTGTTTTTT
CASSLLAGSNTGELFF
>.|TRBJ2-2|.|TRBV5-1
TGCGCCAGCAGCTTGGTGTCTAGGAACACCGGGGAGCTGTTTTTT
CASSLVSRNTGELFF
>.|TRBJ2-1|TRBD2|TRBV27
TGTGCCAGCAGTACCGGGACTACCGGTGATCCCCCTTACAATGAGCAGTTCTTC
CASSTGTTGDPPYNEQFF
>.|TRBJ2-2|.|TRBV5-1
TGCGCCAGCAGCTTACTAGCTGGGGCCGGGGAGCTGTTTTTT
CASSLLAGAGELFF
>.|TRBJ2-3|TRBD1|TRBV29-1
TGCAGCGTTGACCATAACAGGGGAGCAGATACGCAGTATTTT
CSVDHNRGADTQYF
>.|TRBJ2-7|.|TRBV12-5
TGTGCTAGTGGTTTGCTTGGGACATTAGGCTATGAGCAGTACTTC
CASGLLGTLGYEQYF
>.|TRBJ1-5|TRBD1|TRBV6-5
TGTGCCAGCATGCGACAGGGGGAAGGCAATCAGCCCCAGCATTTT
CASMRQGEGNQPQHF
>few|TRBJ1-2|.|TRBV2
TGTGCCAGCAGTGAACTTGTACGAGGATACACCTTC
CASSELVRGYTF
>.|TRBJ2-1|TRBD2|TRBV7-6
TGTGCCAGCAGCTTAGGAACTAGCGGGGCGGAGCAGTTCTTC
CASSLGTSGAEQFF
>.|TRBJ1-3|TRBD1|TRBV29-1
TGCAGCGTTGGACAGGGAGGTGGAAACACCATATATTTT
CSVGQGGGNTIYF
>.|TRBJ2-3|TRBD2|TRBV7-3
TGTGCCAGCAGCTTGACAGCGGGGGGCACAGATACGCAGTATTTT
CASSLTAGGTDTQYF
>few|TRBJ2-4|.|TRBV10-1
TGCGCCAGCAGTGACAGGGTGAGAAGATGGGTCAAAAACATTCAGTACTTC
CASSDRVRRWVKNIQYF
>.|TRBJ1-5|TRBD1|TRBV10-3
TGTGCCACAAATGACAGGGGTGATCCCCAGCATTTT
CATNDRGDPQHF
>.|TRBJ1-5|TRBD1|TRBV18
TGTGCCAGCTCAGCACAGGGGAACAATCAGCCCCAGCATTTT
CASSAQGNNQPQHF
>.|TRBJ1-1|TRBD1|TRBV5-1
TGCGCCAGCAGCCGCCCGGGACAGGGGGCGACTGAAGCTTTCTTT
CASSRPGQGATEAFF
>.|TRBJ2-3|TRBD2|TRBV11-3
TGTGCCAGCAGCCGGACTAGCGGGTCTAGCACAGATACGCAGTATTTT
CASSRTSGSSTDTQYF